This passage covers 22 T cell receptor beta chains from one sample sequenced in a study of cytotoxic CD8 clonotypes in ibrutinib-treated CLL. Sequencing was performed with immunoSEQ multiplex PCR; in TCRdb, only in-frame clones are kept and a portion is missing. Of some 100,000 clones detected, under 70% appear once; the ten largest clones hold 37%. Here the sequenced sample was PBMCs, taken after 24 months of ibrutinib treatment. These receptors were taken from a human donor with chronic lymphocytic leukemia.

V and J are TRBV7-8 and TRBJ1-2; 7 bases match TRBD1. Unmatched junction bases numbered 4, after V lost 3 bases and J lost 6 bases. The CDR3 length is 13 residues. Germline assignment: CDR1 SGHVS and CDR2 FQNEAQ. The CDR3, as DNA: TGTGCCAGCAGCTTCAACAGGGGTGATGGCTACACCTTC. It specifies CASSFNRGDGYTF.

V gene TRBV6-4 combines with J gene TRBJ2-7, with 9 bases aligning to TRBD2. This CDR3 is 15 amino acids long. CDR1 and CDR2 from the germline V gene are MRHNA and SNTAGT. Trimming took 6 bases from V and 2 from J; bases not matched to a gene: 8. DNA for the CDR3: TGTGCCAGCAGGGCGGGAGGGGACTTGACCTACGAGCAGTACTTC. Its protein is CASRAGGDLTYEQYF.

The sample holds one count of this clone. The chain joins TRBV2 to TRBJ1-4, with 8 bases that match TRBD1. CDR3 length: 16 amino acids. CDR1 is SNHLY and CDR2 is FYNNEI in the germline V gene. V lost 6 bases and J lost 8; bases outside the gene matches: 14. The CDR3 DNA is TGTGCCAGCAGGAGGGCAGGACAGGGAGAGGACGAAAAACTGTTTTTT. It encodes CASRRAGQGEDEKLFF.

There are a few counts of this clone. V gene TRBV6-5 combines with J gene TRBJ2-7, with 9 bases that match TRBD1. CDR1 and CDR2 from the germline V gene are MNHEY and SVGAGI. V lost 2 bases, J lost 3 bases, and 2 bases stayed unmatched. This CDR3 comprises 14 residues. This chain's CDR3 is CASSYRDRVYEQYF. The CDR3, as DNA: TGTGCCAGCAGTTACAGGGACAGGGTCTACGAGCAGTACTTC.

J is TRBJ1-2 and V is TRBV7-2; D possibly corresponds to TRBD1 (6 bases). The germline V and J ends were trimmed by 5 bases and 7 bases, with 20 bases remaining between them. There are 15 residues in the CDR3. Germline CDR1 and CDR2: SGHTA and FQGNSA. In DNA, the CDR3 is TGTGCCAGCAGCCTCACCCCACAGGGAGGAGGTGGCTACACCTTC. This encodes CASSLTPQGGGGYTF.

This chain joins TRBV29-1 and TRBJ2-7, with TRBD1 matching 7 bases. Germline lookup yields CDR1 SQVTM and CDR2 ANQGSEA. V gave up 7 bases and J gave up 6 bases; unmatched junction bases: 6. The CDR3 is 11 residues long. Here the CDR3 reads CSARQGLEQYF. The CDR3 region has the DNA TGCAGCGCAAGACAGGGCCTCGAGCAGTACTTC.

This clone has a handful of counts. The rearrangement joins TRBV5-4 to TRBJ1-1; weak D call: TRBD1 (5 bases). CDR1 SGHNT and CDR2 YYREEE come from the germline V gene (reference sequence). V lost 5 bases, J lost 2 bases, and 16 bases lay in between. The CDR3 has 15 residues. The CDR3 reads CASSKNRGVNTEAFF. Here the CDR3 DNA reads TGTGCCAGCAGTAAAAACAGAGGGGTTAACACTGAAGCTTTCTTT.

The chain has TRBV14 and TRBJ1-2; the D gene is possibly TRBD1 (6 bases). The CDR3 is 13 residues long. V was cut by 5 bases and J by 3 bases, with 10 bases left in between. Germline CDR1 SGHDN, CDR2 FVKESK. CDR3 residues: CASSAGHYYGYTF. CDR3 in DNA: TGTGCCAGCAGCGCGGGACATTACTATGGCTACACCTTC.

The chain joins TRBV4-3 to TRBJ1-5; tentatively, D is TRBD1 (6 bases). CDR1 is LGHNA and CDR2 is YSLEER in the germline V gene. V shed 0 bases and J shed 8 bases, with 8 bases lying between them. The CDR3 has 13 residues. Written as DNA, the CDR3 is TGCGCCAGCAGCCAAGATCAGGGGAAGCCCCAGCATTTT. Translating it yields CASSQDQGKPQHF.

The chain is built from TRBV5-8 and TRBJ2-5; TRBD1 matches at 9 bases. The CDR3 spans 15 residues. Germline V gene data show CDR1 as SGHTS and CDR2 as YDEGEE. V shed 5 bases and J 1 base; nucleotides not matched to a gene: 6. CDR3 coding DNA: TGTGCCAGCAGTACCCGGACAGGGGTCCAAGAGACCCAGTACTTC. Protein product: CASSTRTGVQETQYF.

The chain carries TRBV11-3 and TRBJ1-1; 9 bases map to TRBD1. Trimming removed 0 bases from V and 3 bases from J; junction bases left unmatched: 14. The CDR3 loop spans 19 amino acids. Per germline, CDR1 SGHNT and CDR2 YENEEA. This chain's CDR3 is CASSLDSTGTGSRYTEAFF. In DNA form, the CDR3 reads TGTGCCAGCAGCTTAGATTCAACCGGGACAGGGAGTCGTTACACTGAAGCTTTCTTT.

The chain is built from TRBV11-2 and TRBJ2-2; D perhaps matches TRBD1 (7 bases). V lost 5 bases to trimming and J lost 6 bases, with 16 bases between them. The CDR3 runs to 15 residues. Germline lookup yields CDR1 SGHAT and CDR2 FQNNGV. The CDR3 DNA is TGTGCCAGCAGCCGGGGCACAGGGGAGGCCGGGGAGCTGTTTTTT. Protein product: CASSRGTGEAGELFF.

This clone was picked up a small number of times. This chain uses TRBV7-3 with TRBJ2-7, with TRBD1 identical over 7 bases. The CDR3 consists of 14 residues. Per the germline V gene, CDR1 is SGHTA and CDR2 is FQGTGA. V dropped 0 bases and J dropped 4; count of bases not matched to a gene: 3. CDR3 region: CASSLTGGAYEQYF. The CDR3 DNA sequence: TGTGCCAGCAGCTTAACAGGGGGCGCGTACGAGCAGTACTTC.

This clone was observed a handful of times. This chain joins TRBV7-3 and TRBJ2-1, with D possibly TRBD2 on 6 matching bases. V was clipped by 3 bases and J by 10 bases, with 16 bases between them. Per germline, CDR1 SGHTA and CDR2 FQGTGA. CDR3 length: 14 residues. The CDR3 nucleotides are TGTGCCAGCAGCTTCGGTTATGAGGCGGGGGAGCAGTTCTTC. It codes for CASSFGYEAGEQFF. The full variable domain, completed using reference TRBV7-3 and TRBJ2-1, is GAGVSQTPSNKVTEKGKYVELRCDPISGHTALYWYRQSLGQGPEFLIYFQGTGAADDSGLPNDRFFAVRPEGSVSTLKIQRTERGDSAVYLCASSFGYEAGEQFFGPGTRLTVL.

The CDR3 reads CASSPGTGNEKLFF. Here the CDR3 DNA reads TGCGCCAGCTCCCCCGGGACAGGGAATGAAAAACTGTTTTTT. This rearrangement joins TRBV5-1 to TRBJ1-4, with 9 positions matching TRBD1. After removal of 7 bases from V and 5 bases from J, the junction contained 6 bases not matched to a gene. The CDR3 totals 14 residues. Per the germline V gene, CDR1 is SGHRS and CDR2 is YFSETQ.

This clone was seen at least ten times. This chain joins TRBV7-2 and TRBJ2-5; 9 nucleotides align to TRBD2. V lost 7 bases to trimming and J lost 1 base; unmatched junction nucleotides: 7. The CDR3 covers 15 residues. CDR1 is SGHTA, CDR2 FQGNSA, per germline. The CDR3 coding sequence is TGTGCCAGCAACATTTTAGCGGGGGCCCAAGAGACCCAGTACTTC. This codes for CASNILAGAQETQYF.

The chain couples TRBV7-2 to TRBJ1-5, with D hard to call. In germline, CDR1 is SGHTA, CDR2 FQGNSA. The CDR3 spans 13 residues. Trimming cost V 3 bases and J 5 bases, with 8 bases left between them. The CDR3 region is CASSFKGDQPQHF. The CDR3 bases are TGTGCCAGCAGCTTTAAGGGAGATCAGCCCCAGCATTTT. The variable domain in full, completed from reference TRBV7-2 and TRBJ1-5, reads GAGVSQSPSNKVTEKGKDVELRCDPISGHTALYWYRQSLGQGLEFLIYFQGNSAPDKSGLPSDRFSAERTGGSVSTLTIQRTQQEDSAVYLCASSFKGDQPQHFGDGTRLSIL.

This clone showed up just a few times. This chain joins TRBV30 and TRBJ1-5, with 7 bases identical to TRBD1. The CDR3 is 14 residues long. Germline CDR1 GTSNPN, CDR2 SVGIG (reference sequence). V dropped 0 bases and J dropped 6; count of bases not matched to a gene: 5. The CDR3 DNA follows: TGTGCCTGGAGTGTCTCAGGGGACAGTCAGCCCCAGCATTTT. Translation gives CAWSVSGDSQPQHF. The full variable domain, with the rest looked up from reference TRBV30 and TRBJ1-5, is SQTIHQWPATLVQPVGSPLSLECTVEGTSNPNLYWYRQAAGRGLQLLFYSVGIGQISSEVPQNLSASRPQDRQFILSSKKLLLSDSGFYLCAWSVSGDSQPQHFGDGTRLSIL.

This chain uses TRBV5-1 with TRBJ2-1, with 8 bases lining up with TRBD2. This CDR3 is built from 16 residues. The germline V gene has CDR1 SGHRS and CDR2 YFSETQ. The V segment lost 4 bases and the J segment 7 bases; nucleotides outside the gene matches: 13. CDR3 DNA: TGCGCCAGCAGCAAGGGACATAGCGGGGATTTAAATGAGCAGTTCTTC. It specifies CASSKGHSGDLNEQFF.

J is TRBJ1-1 and V is TRBV25-1, with TRBD1 matching 7 bases. V lost 3 bases to trimming and J lost 1 base; unmatched junction nucleotides: 5. Looked up from germline, CDR1 is MGHDK and CDR2 is SYGVNS. This CDR3 spans 15 amino acids. The CDR3, as DNA: TGTGCCAGCAGTGATCTGAGACAGGGGAACACTGAAGCTTTCTTT. The encoded protein is CASSDLRQGNTEAFF.

This clone has ten or more counts. The rearrangement links TRBV4-2 to TRBJ2-3, with 13 bases identical to TRBD2. V trimming: 2 bases; J trimming: 2 bases; junction bases outside the gene matches: 4. Germline CDR1 LGHNA, CDR2 YNFKEQ. The length of the CDR3 is 17 residues. This CDR3 reads CASSQRLAGGTTDTQYF. CDR3 coding DNA: TGTGCCAGCAGCCAAAGACTAGCGGGGGGTACCACAGATACGCAGTATTTT.

The chain is built from TRBV7-3 and TRBJ2-1; D not resolved. This CDR3 comprises 14 residues. V lost 2 bases, J lost 4 bases, and 9 bases lay in between. Per the germline V gene, CDR1 is SGHTA and CDR2 is FQGTGA. CDR3 in DNA: TGTGCCAGCAGCTTAGGTTCTGAGTACAATGAGCAGTTCTTC. Its translation: CASSLGSEYNEQFF.